The source of this T cell receptor (beta chain) is a study of PD-1 blockade in classical Hodgkin lymphoma. All the patients suffered relapse after autologous stem cell transplantation, and brentuximab vedotin exposure differed. The method was immunoSEQ multiplex PCR; TCRdb's version includes in-frame clones alone and lacks a portion of them. The data contain around 91,000 clones, 75% to 90% of them singletons. The CDR3 sequence is 14 residues long. The germline V and J ends were trimmed by 0 bases and 3 bases, with 7 bases remaining between them. CDR1 is SGHRS, CDR2 YFSETQ, per germline. The sequence was collected from a human donor with classical Hodgkin lymphoma. The V call is TRBV5-1, the J call TRBJ2-1; the D is unclear. Specimen: peripheral blood mononuclear cells (PBMCs), collected at baseline. DNA for the CDR3: TGCGCCAGCAGCTTGGATGCGGACTACAATGAGCAGTTCTTC. Its protein product is CASSLDADYNEQFF.